Listed here are 29 T cell receptor beta chains from one sample, sequenced in a study of T cell responses to AZD1222 COVID-19 vaccine. Assay used: immunoSEQ multiplex PCR; TCRdb lists only in-frame clones, some missing. The table lists 150,000 to 200,000 clones, 85% to 95% of them singletons, with roughly 9.2% in the top ten. Specimen: peripheral blood, collected on day 0 of AZD1222 vaccination. The receptors originated from an adult in good health.

The rearrangement joins TRBV4-3 to TRBJ2-6, with D possibly being TRBD1 (5 bases). Germline CDR1 LGHNA, CDR2 YSLEER. The V end was cut by 1 base, the J end by 0 bases, with 10 bases between. The CDR3 length is 17 residues. CDR3: CASSQGLRGSGANVLTF. CDR3 coding DNA: TGCGCCAGCAGCCAAGGGCTAAGGGGCTCTGGGGCCAACGTCCTGACTTTC.

This clone was observed a single time. The J gene is TRBJ2-7, the V gene TRBV5-5, with D unclear. Germline loops: CDR1 SGHKS, CDR2 YYEKEE (reference sequence). V was trimmed by 3 bases and J by 3 bases, leaving 16 bases between them. The CDR3 is made up of 15 amino acids. CDR3 in amino acids: CASSSAPLGDYEQYF. The CDR3 DNA follows: TGTGCCAGCAGCTCGGCTCCGTTGGGTGACTACGAGCAGTACTTC.

This clone was observed a few times. The V call is TRBV5-1, the J call TRBJ1-1; D call uncertain. Germline V gene lookup returns CDR1 SGHRS and CDR2 YFSETQ. Trimming stripped 5 bases from V and 2 bases from J, with 10 bases between. The CDR3 length is 13 residues. The CDR3 sequence: CASRSPGNTEAFF. DNA for the CDR3: TGCGCCAGCAGATCTCCAGGAAACACTGAAGCTTTCTTT.

The chain uses TRBV7-8 and TRBJ2-1; D may be TRBD1 or TRBD2 (5 bases each). Germline assignment: CDR1 SGHVS and CDR2 FQNEAQ. The germline V and J ends were trimmed by 1 base and 7 bases, with 17 bases remaining between them. The CDR3 sequence is 16 residues long. CDR3 in DNA: TGTGCCAGCAGCTTAGGCCGGGGCCGAGTTGGAAATGAGCAGTTCTTC. Its translation is CASSLGRGRVGNEQFF.

The chain recombines TRBV7-9 with TRBJ2-1, with 7 bases fitting TRBD2. The length of the CDR3 is 12 residues. V was pared by 11 bases and J by 8 bases, with 9 bases of the junction left unmatched. Germline CDR1 is SEHNR and CDR2 is FQNEAQ (reference sequence). As DNA, the CDR3 is TGTGCCGCGGGAGCTAGTGGAGATGAGCAGTTCTTC. This sequence encodes CAAGASGDEQFF.

The J gene is TRBJ2-5, the V gene TRBV7-8; 10 nucleotides agree with TRBD2. Germline values: CDR1 SGHVS, CDR2 FQNEAQ. CDR3 length equals 19 residues. Germline trimming cut 5 bases from V and 2 bases from J; bases unmatched to any gene: 17. CDR3 nucleotide sequence: TGTGCCAGCAGCCCCGGTGGAGCGGGAGGGCCTAGGTGGCAAGAGACCCAGTACTTC. This codes for CASSPGGAGGPRWQETQYF.

The chain combines TRBV18 with TRBJ2-4; D is undetermined. Trimming removed 1 base at V and 7 bases at J, with 8 bases between. The germline V gene has CDR1 KGHSH and CDR2 LQKENI. The CDR3 covers 13 residues. The CDR3 sequence: CASSPQGNNIQYF. DNA of the CDR3: TGTGCCAGCTCACCACAGGGTAATAACATTCAGTACTTC.

The rearrangement uses TRBV6-5 and TRBJ2-7, with TRBD1 matching over 7 bases. Losses at the gene ends were 6 bases for V and 3 bases for J; bases not matched to a gene: 8. Germline CDR1 is MNHEY and CDR2 is SVGAGI. This CDR3 is 14 amino acids long. CDR3 amino acids: CASRSRDRLYEQYF. In DNA, the CDR3 is TGTGCCAGCAGAAGCAGGGACAGACTCTACGAGCAGTACTTC.

The chain carries TRBV27 and TRBJ2-5; 10 positions match TRBD2. Germline trimming cut 5 bases from V and 0 bases from J; bases unmatched to any gene: 6. Looked up from germline, CDR1 is MNHEY and CDR2 is SMNVEV (reference sequence). The CDR3 length is 16 residues. In DNA, the CDR3 is TGTGCCAGCAGTCGGACTAGCGGACTGTACCAAGAGACCCAGTACTTC. Residues: CASSRTSGLYQETQYF.

This clone occurred once. The chain joins TRBV4-3 to TRBJ2-2; tentative D call: TRBD1 (7 bases). Germline V gene sequence: CDR1 LGHNA, CDR2 YSLEER. The CDR3 sequence is 16 residues long. Trimming removed 4 bases at V and 4 bases at J, with 16 bases between. In DNA, the CDR3 is TGCGCCAGCAGCCGCGACAGGGTCGGGAGCACCGGGGAGCTGTTTTTT. This gives the protein CASSRDRVGSTGELFF.

The V gene is TRBV29-1, the J gene TRBJ1-2, with D unclear. Germline V lookup: CDR1 SQVTM, CDR2 ANQGSEA. V dropped 3 bases and J dropped 4 bases, with 12 bases sitting between them. CDR3 length: 13 amino acids. This CDR3 is CSVDPGLTYGYTF. CDR3 coding DNA: TGCAGCGTTGACCCAGGCTTGACCTATGGCTACACCTTC.

V gene TRBV27 combines with J gene TRBJ2-5; 7 bases are a match to TRBD1. The germline CDR1 and CDR2 sequences are MNHEY and SMNVEV (reference sequence). The CDR3 is 14 amino acids. V dropped 5 bases and J dropped 5; count of bases not matched to a gene: 8. The CDR3 protein is CASSNRDSGETQYF. CDR3 bases: TGTGCCAGCAGTAACAGGGACAGTGGGGAGACCCAGTACTTC.

The V and J genes are TRBV15 and TRBJ1-4; a possible D gene is TRBD1 (5 bases). The CDR3 consists of 17 residues. Germline V gene data show CDR1 as LNHNV and CDR2 as YYDKDF (reference sequence). V lost 0 bases, J lost 2 bases, and 13 bases lay in between. The CDR3 region has the DNA TGTGCCACCAGCAGAGATGGTGGGGGGGGGACTAATGAAAAACTGTTTTTT. Protein sequence: CATSRDGGGGTNEKLFF.

V is TRBV27 and J is TRBJ2-7, with TRBD2 matching over 8 bases. CDR3 length: 18 residues. Germline V CDR1 and CDR2: MNHEY, SMNVEV (reference sequence). Trimming took 0 bases from V and 5 from J; bases not matched to a gene: 15. The CDR3 DNA is TGTGCCAGCAGTTTATCTGGGTCCGCTAGCGGGTGGAGCCACGAGCAGTACTTC. Protein: CASSLSGSASGWSHEQYF.

V gene TRBV29-1 combines with J gene TRBJ2-1; 10 positions agree with TRBD2. The junction had 4 bases not matched to a gene; V was cut back by 2 bases and J by 0 bases. The CDR3 contains 16 residues. In germline, CDR1 is SQVTM, CDR2 ANQGSEA. The DNA for the CDR3 is TGCAGCGTTGAACTAGCGGGAGCCGGCTCCTACAATGAGCAGTTCTTC. Translated, it gives CSVELAGAGSYNEQFF.

This sequence joins TRBV24-1 and TRBJ2-3, with TRBD2 identical over 12 bases. V lost 4 bases and J lost 5; bases outside the gene matches: 3. Germline V gene sequence: CDR1 KGHDR, CDR2 SFDVKD. This CDR3 comprises 15 residues. The CDR3 bases are TGTGCCACCAGTGACCGGGGACTAGCGGGAGATACGCAGTATTTT. This gives the protein CATSDRGLAGDTQYF.

This chain joins TRBV7-3 and TRBJ2-6, with 9 bases identical to TRBD1. This CDR3 is built from 21 residues. Germline CDR1 and CDR2: SGHTA and FQGTGA. V gave up 6 bases and J gave up 0 bases; unmatched junction bases: 18. The CDR3 loop is CASSFTGTGLFATSGANVLTF. CDR3 nucleotide sequence: TGTGCCAGCAGTTTTACCGGGACAGGGCTTTTTGCCACCTCTGGGGCCAACGTCCTGACTTTC. The entire variable domain, with the rest obtained from reference TRBV7-3 and TRBJ2-6, is as follows: GAGVSQTPSNKVTEKGKYVELRCDPISGHTALYWYRQSLGQGPEFLIYFQGTGAADDSGLPNDRFFAVRPEGSVSTLKIQRTERGDSAVYLCASSFTGTGLFATSGANVLTFGAGSRLTVL.

The chain recombines TRBV9 with TRBJ1-4; tentative D call: TRBD1 (5 bases). V lost 4 bases and J 2 bases, leaving 15 bases between the germline ends. The germline gives CDR1 SGDLS, CDR2 YYNGEE. The CDR3 is 16 amino acids. The CDR3 region is CASSPHPGGTNEKLFF. The CDR3 DNA sequence: TGTGCCAGCAGCCCGCATCCGGGGGGGACTAATGAAAAACTGTTTTTT.

A note on this clone: The same CDR3 arises from other DNA sequences in this sample as well. The rearrangement uses TRBV19 and TRBJ1-1, with unresolved D. Per germline, CDR1 LNHDA and CDR2 SQIVND (reference sequence). V lost 1 base and J lost 1, with 4 bases in between. This CDR3 region has 13 residues. The chain's CDR3 is CASSIGRNTEAFF. The CDR3 coding sequence is TGTGCCAGTAGTATAGGACGGAACACTGAAGCTTTCTTT.

The J gene is TRBJ2-3, the V gene TRBV30; a weak D match, TRBD2 (6 bases). CDR1 is GTSNPN, CDR2 SVGIG, per germline (reference sequence). This CDR3 spans 14 amino acids. Trimming removed 0 bases from V and 2 bases from J, with 9 bases in between. CDR3 in amino acids: CAWSVGGATDTQYF. The CDR3 DNA is TGTGCCTGGAGTGTGGGCGGGGCCACAGATACGCAGTATTTT.

The rearrangement joins TRBV4-2 to TRBJ2-3; 7 bases fit TRBD1. From germline, CDR1 is LGHNA and CDR2 YNFKEQ. The V and J ends lost 4 bases and 2 bases, in that order; junction bases with no gene match: 12. This CDR3 comprises 17 residues. CDR3 sequence: CASSPQDLGGPTDTQYF. CDR3 coding DNA: TGTGCCAGCAGCCCACAAGATCTAGGGGGCCCCACAGATACGCAGTATTTT.

The rearrangement links TRBV28 to TRBJ1-3; D not resolved. The length of the CDR3 is 14 residues. V lost 5 bases and J 0 bases, leaving 8 bases between the germline ends. From germline, CDR1 is MDHEN and CDR2 SYDVKM. The CDR3 nucleotides are TGTGCCAGCAGTACGTTAATCTCTGGAAACACCATATATTTT. This codes for CASSTLISGNTIYF.

CDR3 region: CASSEDPVETQYF. The CDR3 nucleotides are TGTGCCAGCAGCGAGGATCCAGTGGAGACCCAGTACTTC. The chain recombines TRBV12-3 or TRBV12-4 with TRBJ2-5; the D is unclear. Deletions cut 6 bases from V and 5 bases from J, with 13 bases between. There are 13 residues in the CDR3.

The rearrangement uses TRBV10-1 and TRBJ1-1, with D maybe TRBD1 (5 bases). Germline V lookup: CDR1 WNHNN, CDR2 SYGVQD (reference sequence). CDR3 length: 14 residues. Trimming pared 6 bases from V and 2 bases from J, leaving 13 bases between. The CDR3 protein is CASSRDEENTEAFF. Here the CDR3 DNA reads TGCGCCAGCAGCCGGGACGAAGAAAACACTGAAGCTTTCTTT.

V gene TRBV27 combines with J gene TRBJ1-5, with D tentatively TRBD1 (5 bases). This CDR3 region has 14 residues. CDR1 is MNHEY, CDR2 SMNVEV, per germline (reference sequence). V was trimmed by 5 bases and J by 1 base, leaving 9 bases between them. The CDR3 region has the DNA TGTGCCAGCAGTCCTCGACAGAGCAATCAGCCCCAGCATTTT. Encoded protein: CASSPRQSNQPQHF.

The V gene is TRBV2, the J gene TRBJ1-2; unclear D gene. The CDR3 runs 13 residues. The germline V gene encodes CDR1 SNHLY and CDR2 FYNNEI. Between the trimmed V and J ends, which lost 6 bases and 6 bases, there was a span of 14 bases. The CDR3 reads CASRGRGWDGYTF. The CDR3, as DNA: TGTGCCAGCAGAGGTCGGGGTTGGGATGGCTACACCTTC.

The chain carries TRBV7-9 and TRBJ1-4, with D unresolved. This CDR3 comprises 13 residues. CDR1 and CDR2 (germline): SEHNR, FQNEAQ (reference sequence). V was pared by 5 bases and J by 4 bases, with 8 bases between. DNA of the CDR3: TGTGCCAGCAGCCCGCCTCTTAATGAAAAACTGTTTTTT. Translated: CASSPPLNEKLFF.

The chain combines TRBV7-9 with TRBJ2-1, with a possible D match to TRBD1 (5 bases). V lost 1 base and J lost 8, with 9 bases in between. CDR1 and CDR2 (germline): SEHNR, FQNEAQ (reference sequence). This CDR3 comprises 13 residues. The CDR3 here is CASSLEGFDEQFF. For the CDR3, the DNA is TGTGCCAGCAGCTTAGAGGGGTTCGATGAGCAGTTCTTC.

The chain links TRBV28 to TRBJ1-2; TRBD1 aligns across 9 bases. This CDR3 region has 14 residues. The germline V gene encodes CDR1 MDHEN and CDR2 SYDVKM. V was clipped by 5 bases and J by 4 bases; unmatched bases: 5. CDR3 residues: CASSTRTGAYGYTF. DNA for the CDR3: TGTGCCAGCAGTACAAGGACAGGGGCCTATGGCTACACCTTC.